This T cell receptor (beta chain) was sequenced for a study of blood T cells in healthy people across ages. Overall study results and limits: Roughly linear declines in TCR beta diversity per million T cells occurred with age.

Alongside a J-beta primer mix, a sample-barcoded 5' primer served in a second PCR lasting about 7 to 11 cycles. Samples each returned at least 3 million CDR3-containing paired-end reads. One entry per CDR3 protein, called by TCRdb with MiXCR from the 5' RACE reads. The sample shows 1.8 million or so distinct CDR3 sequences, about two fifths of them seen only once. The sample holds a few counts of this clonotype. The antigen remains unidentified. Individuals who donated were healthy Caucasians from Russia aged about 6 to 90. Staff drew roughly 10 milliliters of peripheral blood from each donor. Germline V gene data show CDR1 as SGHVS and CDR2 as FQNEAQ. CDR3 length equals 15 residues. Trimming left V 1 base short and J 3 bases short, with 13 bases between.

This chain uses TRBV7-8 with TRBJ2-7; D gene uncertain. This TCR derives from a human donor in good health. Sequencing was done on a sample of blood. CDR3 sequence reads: CASSLGLASLYEQYF. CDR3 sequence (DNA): TGTGCCAGCAGCTTAGGACTTGCGAGCCTCTACGAGCAGTACTTC.